This T cell receptor (beta chain) was documented in a study of chemoradiotherapy in HPV16-positive cancers (dated by TCRdb to the early 2020s). Some background on the complete study: Using functional T-cell assays on cells from two HPV16-positive patients, the researchers defined candidate HPV-specific T-cell clones and common TCR motifs. The study asked whether T-cell immunity to the HPV oncoproteins E6 and E7 changes during chemoradiotherapy and whether this immunity affects survival. Next, the candidate HPV-specific TCRs and motifs were followed in TCR repertoires from around 87 patients with HPV-related cancers.

Broad study findings and their caveats: The functional definition of HPV-specific T cells was derived from only a couple of HPV16-positive patients, and the survival association was reported for HPV16-positive patients. In HPV16-positive patients, expansion of HPV-responsive T cells during chemoradiotherapy was found to be associated with improved recurrence-free survival. Expansion of candidate HPV-specific clones and E7-related TCR motifs was observed in the tumor microenvironment during treatment, whereas no such expansion was observed for non-HPV-specific T cells.

Repertoires were sampled multiple times during chemoradiotherapy, which allowed clonal expansion in the tumor microenvironment to be followed. This clone was counted once. The antigen it binds to is not known. Nothing much larger sits one base from this clone, and base qualities are not available. The library was made by the immunoSEQ multiplex PCR assay. TCRdb stores this immuneACCESS table with in-frame sequences only. Part of the clones is absent; in the studies checked, under half of the shortfall reflects unresolved V genes, and no reason is known for the rest. The sample table holds approximately 38,000 clones, of which over 75% were seen once. Of the sample, less than 5% is held by the ten largest clones. This TCR derives from a human donor with HPV-associated anogenital cancer. This specimen consisted of blood, obtained from a patient who underwent chemoradiotherapy.

CDR3 protein: CASNLRGGYEQYF. The nucleotide sequence reads TGTGCCAGCAATCTACGAGGGGGTTACGAGCAGTACTTC. Here the chain combines TRBV9 and TRBJ2-7, and the D gene may be TRBD1, 6 bases matching. Via the germline V gene, CDR1 is SGDLS and CDR2 YYNGEE. Relative to germline, V is 6 bases shorter and J is 4 bases shorter, with 14 bases between their ends. The CDR3 contains 13 residues, cysteine and phenylalanine counted. Just CDR3 DNA is preserved here, 39 bases in frame from base 1.